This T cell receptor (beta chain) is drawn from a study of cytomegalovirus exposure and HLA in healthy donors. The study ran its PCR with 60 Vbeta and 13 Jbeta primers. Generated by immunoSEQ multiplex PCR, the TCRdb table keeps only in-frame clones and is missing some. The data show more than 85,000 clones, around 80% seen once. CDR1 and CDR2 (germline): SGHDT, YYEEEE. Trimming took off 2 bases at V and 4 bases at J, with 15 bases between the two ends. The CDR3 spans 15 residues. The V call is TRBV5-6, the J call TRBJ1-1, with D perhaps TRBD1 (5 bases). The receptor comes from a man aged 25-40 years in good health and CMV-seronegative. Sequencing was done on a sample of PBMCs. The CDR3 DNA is TGTGCCAGCAGCTTTGGGAGGGGAACAGTCACTGAAGCTTTCTTT. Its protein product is CASSFGRGTVTEAFF.